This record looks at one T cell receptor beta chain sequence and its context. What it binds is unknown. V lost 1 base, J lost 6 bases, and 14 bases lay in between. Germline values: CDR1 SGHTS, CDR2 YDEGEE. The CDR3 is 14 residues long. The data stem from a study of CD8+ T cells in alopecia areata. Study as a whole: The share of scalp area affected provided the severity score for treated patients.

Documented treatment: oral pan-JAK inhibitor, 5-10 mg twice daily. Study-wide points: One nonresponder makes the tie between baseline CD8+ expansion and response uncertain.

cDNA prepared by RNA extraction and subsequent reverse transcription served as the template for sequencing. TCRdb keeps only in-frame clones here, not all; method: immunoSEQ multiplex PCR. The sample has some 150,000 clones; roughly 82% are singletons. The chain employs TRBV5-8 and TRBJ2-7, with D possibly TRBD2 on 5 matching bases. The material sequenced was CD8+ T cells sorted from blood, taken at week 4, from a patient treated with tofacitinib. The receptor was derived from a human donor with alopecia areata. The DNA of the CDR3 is TGTGCCAGCAGCTTGCGGGCACTAGTCATCGAGCAGTACTTC. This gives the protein CASSLRALVIEQYF.